A single sample is the source of the 15 T cell receptor beta chains below, sequenced in a study of T cells in Graves' hyperthyroidism and ophthalmopathy. Amplification of TCR beta CDR3 regions used RNA as the template. An initial round of RT-PCR targeting the TCR CDR3 relied on the HTBI primer set. TCRdb re-called the multiplex PCR reads through MiXCR, storing one row per CDR3 protein. The sample carries 400,000 to 550,000 distinct CDR3 sequences, 24% recorded once. What was sequenced was blood. The receptors originated from a woman aged 30 to 39 with Graves' ophthalmopathy.

The chain uses TRBV19 and TRBJ2-7, with D maybe TRBD2 (5 bases). Trimming pared 6 bases from V and 2 bases from J, leaving 14 bases between. The CDR3 length is 14 residues. Germline V gene lookup returns CDR1 LNHDA and CDR2 SQIVND (reference sequence). Written as DNA, the CDR3 is TGTGCCAGTAGACAGTTGAGGGCGCCCTACGAGCAGTACTTC. Encoded protein: CASRQLRAPYEQYF.

This clonotype appeared many times. V and J are TRBV11-1 and TRBJ2-7, with TRBD1 matching 8 bases. J lost 4 bases, V lost 6 bases, and 8 bases had no gene match. Germline CDR1 reads SGHAT; CDR2 reads FQDESV (reference sequence). This CDR3 is 14 amino acids long. The CDR3 protein is CASRRHGQGYEQYF. CDR3 sequence (DNA): TGTGCCAGCAGACGACATGGACAGGGTTACGAGCAGTACTTC.

There are many counts of this clonotype. V and J are TRBV20-1 and TRBJ2-5; D remains unclear. From germline, CDR1 is DFQATT and CDR2 SNEGSKA (reference sequence). Trimming took off 4 bases at V and 6 bases at J, with 15 bases between the two ends. This CDR3 region has 13 residues. CDR3 amino acids: CSAICADRKTQYF. Here the CDR3 DNA reads TGCAGTGCTATATGTGCAGACCGAAAGACCCAGTACTTC.

There are many counts of this clonotype. The gene calls are TRBV4-1 and TRBJ1-1; no clear D gene. The ends were cut back, 5 bases at V and 8 bases at J, with 15 bases in the middle. The length of the CDR3 is 13 residues. The V gene's germline CDR1 is MGHRA and CDR2 YSYEKL. Written as DNA, the CDR3 is TGCGCCAGCAGCATTGGACCCGGCAGGGAAGCTTTCTTT. This sequence encodes CASSIGPGREAFF.

This clonotype was recorded many times. The chain couples TRBV7-2 to TRBJ1-1; weak D call: TRBD1 (5 bases). The CDR3 spans 12 residues. Trimming left V 5 bases short and J 6 bases short, with 10 bases between. Germline V gene sequence: CDR1 SGHTA, CDR2 FQGNSA. The CDR3 here is CASSPGRPEAFF. CDR3 DNA sequence: TGTGCCAGCAGCCCGGGACGGCCTGAAGCTTTCTTT.

This clonotype has a count of ten or more. The V and J genes are TRBV7-2 and TRBJ2-5; TRBD2 matches at 14 bases. V gave up 5 bases and J gave up 5 bases; unmatched junction bases: 7. This CDR3 is built from 16 residues. CDR1 and CDR2 (germline): SGHTA, FQGNSA. CDR3 DNA sequence: TGTGCCAGCAGCCCCGGGACTAGCGGGGGCCCGGAGACCCAGTACTTC. Translation gives CASSPGTSGGPETQYF.

This clonotype has only a few counts. V gene TRBV24-1 combines with J gene TRBJ1-1; no reliable D call. Germline V gives CDR1 KGHDR, CDR2 SFDVKD. Trimming stripped 2 bases from V and 0 bases from J, with 9 bases between. The CDR3 totals 15 residues. The CDR3 reads CATSDSRRMNTEAFF. CDR3 in DNA: TGTGCCACCAGTGATTCTAGGCGCATGAACACTGAAGCTTTCTTT.

This clonotype came up many times. The chain employs TRBV19 and TRBJ2-2; D possibly uses TRBD1 or TRBD2 (5 bases each). The CDR3 covers 18 residues. The V gene lost 7 bases and the J gene lost 1 base, with 22 bases spanning the gap. Per germline, CDR1 LNHDA and CDR2 SQIVND (reference sequence). CDR3 DNA sequence: TGTGCCAGTACCCGACCGGGACGGCGACCATTGAACACCGGGGAGCTGTTTTTT. Amino acid sequence: CASTRPGRRPLNTGELFF.

This clonotype was seen repeatedly, ten times or more. The chain employs TRBV29-1 and TRBJ1-1; 7 bases are shared with TRBD1. V shed 7 bases, J shed 1 base, and the junction held 9 bases outside the gene matches. This CDR3 is 14 amino acids long. Germline assignment: CDR1 SQVTM and CDR2 ANQGSEA. CDR3 protein: CSAVGTDSNTEAFF. In nucleotides, the CDR3 is TGCAGCGCAGTAGGGACAGACTCGAACACTGAAGCTTTCTTT.

In its sample, this clonotype was seen a few times. The chain employs TRBV5-1 and TRBJ2-7, with D possibly TRBD2 on 6 matching bases. V gave up 2 bases and J gave up 0 bases, with 12 bases separating them. Germline values: CDR1 SGHRS, CDR2 YFSETQ. CDR3 length equals 15 residues. In DNA form, the CDR3 reads TGCGCCAGCAGCTTCACCAGCGGGCCCTCCTACGAGCAGTACTTC. This sequence encodes CASSFTSGPSYEQYF. The full variable domain, completed using reference TRBV5-1 and TRBJ2-7, is KAGVTQTPRYLIKTRGQQVTLSCSPISGHRSVSWYQQTPGQGLQFLFEYFSETQRNKGNFPGRFSGRQFSNSRSEMNVSTLELGDSALYLCASSFTSGPSYEQYFGPGTRLTVT.

This rearrangement joins TRBV12-3 or TRBV12-4 to TRBJ2-6; D is ambiguous. The CDR3 covers 17 residues. The V end was cut by 5 bases, the J end by 0 bases, with 14 bases between. CDR3 in DNA: TGTGCCAGCAGTCCTTTCAAGAGGCACTCTGGGGCCAACGTCCTGACTTTC. Protein: CASSPFKRHSGANVLTF.

Details on this clonotype: A junction end diverges from the germline sequence, so it may reflect a read error. The gene calls are TRBV30 and TRBJ2-4; perhaps TRBD2 as D (6 bases). The CDR3 spans 18 residues. The germline V gene encodes CDR1 GTSNPN and CDR2 SVGIG (reference sequence). The CDR3 spells CAWSPSYSMTLAKNIKYF. The CDR3 bases are TGTGCCTGGAGCCCCTCCTACTCAATGACACTAGCCAAAAACATTAAGTACTTC.

This sequence joins TRBV29-1 and TRBJ2-7; the D gene is possibly TRBD2 (6 bases). V gave up 3 bases and J gave up 3 bases, with 9 bases separating them. The CDR3 runs to 12 residues. CDR1 and CDR2 (germline): SQVTM, ANQGSEA. DNA of the CDR3: TGCAGCGTTGAGGTCGGGGGCTACGAGCAGTACTTC. Amino acid sequence: CSVEVGGYEQYF.

CDR3 in DNA: TGTGCCAGCTACGAGGGGGTTACTGAAGCTTTCTTT. Its protein product is CASYEGVTEAFF. The V gene is TRBV6-1, the J gene TRBJ1-1, with D perhaps TRBD1 (6 bases). V was pared by 8 bases and J by 5 bases, with 12 bases between. Germline V lookup: CDR1 MNHNS, CDR2 SASEGT. The CDR3 covers 12 residues.

There are many counts of this clonotype. The chain couples TRBV13 to TRBJ2-7; the match to TRBD1 covers 7 bases. The CDR3 covers 16 residues. CDR1 and CDR2 from the germline V gene are PRHDT and FYEKMQ (reference sequence). J lost 2 bases, V lost 1 base, and 8 bases had no gene match. In nucleotides, the CDR3 is TGTGCCAGCAGCTTAGTATCCGCAACAGGGGCCTACGAGCAGTACTTC. Translated, it gives CASSLVSATGAYEQYF. The full variable domain, its missing parts supplied by reference TRBV13 and TRBJ2-7, is AAGVIQSPRHLIKEKRETATLKCYPIPRHDTVYWYQQGPGQDPQFLISFYEKMQSDKGSIPDRFSAQQFSDYHSELNMSSLELGDSALYFCASSLVSATGAYEQYFGPGTRLTVT.